This TCR beta chain is drawn from a study of cytomegalovirus exposure and HLA in healthy donors. Study-level findings and limits: Many donors carried some public TCRs, although rarity characterized most TCR sequences.

The PCR contained 60 Vbeta and 13 Jbeta primers. In the original analysis: The count from a later analysis was about 80 million unique TCR beta chains, 9 million to 12 million of them shared. Data came from immunoSEQ multiplex PCR; TCRdb stores just in-frame clones and leaves some out. V, J and clone size derive from that table, while D and trimming were established from the DNA sequence. The sample carries 120,000 or so clones, 70% to 85% recorded once. A note on this clone: Its antigen is undetermined.

Trimming took off 3 bases at V and 2 bases at J, with 14 bases between the two ends. In germline, CDR1 is KGHSH, CDR2 LQKENI. The CDR3 has 16 amino acids. The sequenced sample consisted of PBMCs. The clonotype comes from a man aged 18 to 29 in good health and CMV-seropositive. The rearrangement links TRBV18 to TRBJ1-5; D perhaps matches TRBD1 (5 bases). CDR3 sequence reads: CASSPSQGGGNQPQHF. The CDR3 nucleotides are TGTGCCAGCTCACCTTCCCAGGGTGGGGGCAATCAGCCCCAGCATTTT.